This T cell receptor beta chain appears in the sequencing data of a study of T cells in Graves' hyperthyroidism and ophthalmopathy. Patients were excluded for uncontrolled infection, other autoimmune disease, pregnancy or lactation. Trimming took off 5 bases at V and 10 bases at J, with 18 bases between the two ends. This CDR3 is 14 amino acids long. What was amplified from RNA transcripts were TCR beta CDR3 regions. TCR CDR3 underwent first-round RT-PCR with the HTBI primer set. From the multiplex PCR reads, TCRdb called clonotypes with MiXCR, one entry per CDR3 protein. The sample includes 300,000 to 400,000 distinct CDR3 sequences, 21% of them seen just once. This clonotype was detected many times.

The source is a woman aged 45-60 years with Graves' hyperthyroidism. The rearrangement uses TRBV12-3 or TRBV12-4 and TRBJ2-1, with D possibly called TRBD1 or TRBD2 (6 bases each). The sample comprised blood. The CDR3 DNA sequence: TGTGCCAGCAGTCCAGTCGGGGGCCTAGGCGAGCAGTTCTTC. This codes for CASSPVGGLGEQFF.